These 14 T cell receptor beta chains came from one sample sequenced in a study of cytomegalovirus exposure and HLA in healthy donors. The study ran its PCR with 60 Vbeta and 13 Jbeta primers. TCRdb's copy holds only in-frame clones and misses some; the assay was immunoSEQ multiplex PCR. The sample has about 170,000 clones, around 80% seen once. Source material: PBMCs. These receptors came from a male donor in good health and CMV-seronegative.

The table lists this clone with a few counts. The chain recombines TRBV5-8 with TRBJ1-1; no definite D call. Germline assignment: CDR1 SGHTS and CDR2 YDEGEE. CDR3 length equals 14 residues. Trimming stripped 2 bases from V and 2 bases from J, with 10 bases between. CDR3 coding DNA: TGTGCCAGCAGCTTCGACGGAGCAAACACTGAAGCTTTCTTT. Translated, it gives CASSFDGANTEAFF.

This chain joins TRBV10-3 and TRBJ2-2, with D possibly TRBD2 on 6 matching bases. Germline V lookup: CDR1 ENHRY, CDR2 SYGVKD. Trimming took 8 bases from V and 1 from J, leaving 8 bases between them. The CDR3 contains 13 residues. The CDR3 is CAISGVNTGELFF. The CDR3 DNA sequence: TGTGCCATCTCGGGGGTGAACACCGGGGAGCTGTTTTTT.

This clone has more than one count but fewer than ten. V and J are TRBV5-4 and TRBJ2-5, with D perhaps TRBD1 (6 bases). CDR3 length: 16 residues. The V end was cut by 4 bases, the J end by 4 bases, with 20 bases between. Germline V lookup: CDR1 SGHNT, CDR2 YYREEE (reference sequence). The CDR3 nucleotides read TGTGCCAGCAGCCGCTCGACAGGCGGCTTGGGAGAGACCCAGTACTTC. Its translation: CASSRSTGGLGETQYF.

The chain employs TRBV6-5 and TRBJ2-7; D is uncertain. The CDR3 is 11 amino acids. V lost 7 bases and J 7 bases, leaving 11 bases between the germline ends. Germline CDR1 and CDR2: MNHEY and SVGAGI. The CDR3 DNA reads TGTGCCAGCACCGCAGGCCAAGAGCAGTACTTC. This encodes CASTAGQEQYF.

V usage is TRBV5-1 and J usage is TRBJ2-5; the match to TRBD2 covers 8 bases. This CDR3 spans 15 amino acids. In germline, CDR1 is SGHRS, CDR2 YFSETQ. V trimming: 1 base; J trimming: 1 base; junction bases outside the gene matches: 3. The CDR3 nucleotides read TGCGCCAGCAGCTTGAATAGCGGGGCCCAAGAGACCCAGTACTTC. This codes for CASSLNSGAQETQYF.

A remark on this clone: One junction end disagrees with the germline gene, perhaps due to a read error. V and J are TRBV28 and TRBJ2-1; 8 bases are a match to TRBD1. The germline V gene has CDR1 MDHEN and CDR2 SYDVKM. The CDR3 is made up of 15 amino acids. As DNA, the CDR3 is TGTGCCAGCAGTTTATACGACTCGGACAGGGTTCGAAGGATCTTC. Its translation is CASSLYDSDRVRRIF.

Details on this clone: The junction departs from the called germline gene at one end, perhaps through a read error. The chain has TRBV7-9 and TRBJ1-2; 9 bases align to TRBD1. Germline values: CDR1 SEHNR, CDR2 FQNEAQ (reference sequence). The CDR3 covers 16 residues. CDR3 coding DNA: TGTTCCAGCAGTCCGGACAGGGGTGGCCTTAGCTATGGCTACACCTTC. It is translated as CSSSPDRGGLSYGYTF.

The rearrangement links TRBV11-1 to TRBJ2-1; 10 nucleotides agree with TRBD2. The CDR3 extends over 16 amino acids. The germline gives CDR1 SGHAT, CDR2 FQDESV (reference sequence). V gave up 5 bases and J gave up 3 bases; unmatched junction bases: 7. CDR3 sequence: CASSGLAAPYYNEQFF. Written as DNA, the CDR3 is TGTGCCAGCAGCGGACTAGCGGCTCCATACTACAATGAGCAGTTCTTC.

The rearrangement uses TRBV10-2 and TRBJ1-5; D is undetermined. CDR3 size: 14 residues. Trimming shortened V by 4 bases and J by 0 bases, and 7 bases separated the two germline ends. Looked up from germline, CDR1 is WSHSY and CDR2 is SAAADI. The chain's CDR3 is CASSGTSSNQPQHF. As DNA, the CDR3 is TGCGCCAGCAGTGGGACTAGTAGCAATCAGCCCCAGCATTTT.

This clone was counted a few times. The V call is TRBV12-5, the J call TRBJ1-2, with TRBD1 matching over 9 bases. Trimming cost V 6 bases and J 4 bases; bases outside gene matches: 12. There are 16 residues in the CDR3. The germline gives CDR1 LGHNT, CDR2 FRNRAP. CDR3: CASGISGTGMGYGYTF. The CDR3 coding sequence is TGTGCTAGTGGGATATCAGGGACAGGGATGGGCTATGGCTACACCTTC.

The chain joins TRBV28 to TRBJ2-1, with 7 nucleotides matching TRBD1. Trimming took 6 bases from V and 5 from J; bases not matched to a gene: 4. The CDR3 has 13 amino acids. CDR1 MDHEN and CDR2 SYDVKM come from the germline V gene. CDR3 amino acids: CASSPGQNNEQFF. CDR3 nucleotide sequence: TGTGCCAGCAGCCCGGGACAGAACAATGAGCAGTTCTTC.

The V and J genes are TRBV30 and TRBJ1-2; D is ambiguous. The germline gives CDR1 GTSNPN, CDR2 SVGIG (reference sequence). The CDR3 contains 12 residues. V dropped 0 bases and J dropped 8 bases, with 10 bases sitting between them. The CDR3: CAWSVLGQGYTF. The DNA of the CDR3 is TGTGCCTGGAGTGTACTAGGGCAGGGCTACACCTTC.

This clone occurred a few times. The V gene is TRBV5-1, the J gene TRBJ2-3, with D perhaps TRBD2 (7 bases). Germline V CDR1 and CDR2: SGHRS, YFSETQ. This CDR3 has 16 amino acids. The V gene lost 2 bases and the J gene lost 3 bases, with 16 bases spanning the gap. Written as DNA, the CDR3 is TGCGCCAGCAGCTTCCTAGGGGGAGGGCTAACAGATACGCAGTATTTT. Residues: CASSFLGGGLTDTQYF. The full variable domain, rest sourced from reference TRBV5-1 and TRBJ2-3, is KAGVTQTPRYLIKTRGQQVTLSCSPISGHRSVSWYQQTPGQGLQFLFEYFSETQRNKGNFPGRFSGRQFSNSRSEMNVSTLELGDSALYLCASSFLGGGLTDTQYFGPGTRLTVL.

The CDR3: CSAPMNTEAFF. The CDR3 nucleotides read TGCAGTGCCCCAATGAACACTGAAGCTTTCTTT. The chain links TRBV20-1 to TRBJ1-1; no clear D. This CDR3 contains 11 residues. Germline lookup yields CDR1 DFQATT and CDR2 SNEGSKA (reference sequence). Trimming cost V 6 bases and J 0 bases, with 5 bases left between them.